These 31 T cell receptor beta chains were sequenced from one sample in a study of T cell responses to AZD1222 COVID-19 vaccine. Sequencing used immunoSEQ multiplex PCR; TCRdb keeps in-frame clones, though not all of them. There are just under 90,000 clones in the sample; roughly 88% occur only once, and around a tenth lies in the top ten. The sequencing here drew on peripheral blood, taken on day 0 of MenACWY control vaccination. These receptors were collected from an adult in good health.

This clone was counted only a few times. This chain joins TRBV19 and TRBJ1-3; 7 bases agree with TRBD1. Germline V lookup: CDR1 LNHDA, CDR2 SQIVND (reference sequence). The CDR3 covers 16 residues. J was trimmed by 3 bases and V by 2 bases; bases with no gene match: 7. CDR3 in amino acids: CASSIQAGTVGNTIYF. CDR3 sequence (DNA): TGTGCCAGTAGTATACAGGCTGGGACAGTTGGAAACACCATATATTTT.

This rearrangement joins TRBV28 to TRBJ2-3; 7 nucleotides match TRBD1. The germline V gene has CDR1 MDHEN and CDR2 SYDVKM. With 8 bases clipped from V and 0 bases from J, the junction kept 2 bases outside the gene matches. The CDR3 covers 13 residues. CDR3 region: CASRDSSTDTQYF. The CDR3 DNA follows: TGTGCCAGCCGGGACAGTAGCACAGATACGCAGTATTTT.

The rearrangement uses TRBV24-1 and TRBJ1-1; 7 bases are shared with TRBD1. The V segment lost 0 bases and the J segment 3 bases; nucleotides outside the gene matches: 9. CDR1 is KGHDR, CDR2 SFDVKD, per germline. The CDR3 runs to 17 residues. The CDR3 region is CATSDLDRETGYTEAFF. CDR3 nucleotide sequence: TGTGCCACCAGTGATTTGGACCGCGAGACAGGGTACACTGAAGCTTTCTTT.

The CDR3 bases are TGTGCCAGTAGTATCACAGTAGTAACGGCCCAGCATTTT. Translated: CASSITVVTAQHF. The chain is built from TRBV19 and TRBJ1-5; D gene uncertain. The CDR3 has 13 residues. The V gene lost 3 bases and the J gene lost 11 bases, with 14 bases spanning the gap. Per germline, CDR1 LNHDA and CDR2 SQIVND (reference sequence).

This chain joins TRBV29-1 and TRBJ2-5; 9 bases are shared with TRBD1. The CDR3 covers 14 residues. Germline-derived CDR1 and CDR2 are SQVTM and ANQGSEA. After removal of 6 bases from V and 1 base from J, the junction contained 6 bases not matched to a gene. The CDR3 coding sequence is TGCAGCGTAGATGACAGGGGGGGCCAAGAGACCCAGTACTTC. It is translated as CSVDDRGGQETQYF.

The chain recombines TRBV29-1 with TRBJ1-1, with TRBD1 identical over 9 bases. The germline CDR1 and CDR2 sequences are SQVTM and ANQGSEA. CDR3 length: 14 amino acids. Trimming removed 1 base from V and 4 bases from J; junction bases left unmatched: 4. Here the CDR3 DNA reads TGCAGCGTTGAAGCCCAGACAGGGGGCACTGAAGCTTTCTTT. Protein product: CSVEAQTGGTEAFF.

The chain uses TRBV19 and TRBJ2-5, with D perhaps matching TRBD1 or TRBD2 (5 bases each). CDR3 size: 15 residues. Trimming removed 1 base from V and 2 bases from J, with 11 bases in between. Germline V gene sequence: CDR1 LNHDA, CDR2 SQIVND (reference sequence). CDR3: CASSIAGTGQETQYF. CDR3 bases: TGTGCCAGTAGTATAGCCGGGACGGGTCAAGAGACCCAGTACTTC. Using reference TRBV19 and TRBJ2-5 for the parts outside the CDR3, the full variable domain is DGGITQSPKYLFRKEGQNVTLSCEQNLNHDAMYWYRQDPGQGLRLIYYSQIVNDFQKGDIAEGYSVSREKKESFPLTVTSAQKNPTAFYLCASSIAGTGQETQYFGPGTRLLVL.

This chain links TRBV15 with TRBJ2-5; 8 bases agree with TRBD2. Germline V gives CDR1 LNHNV, CDR2 YYDKDF (reference sequence). The CDR3 contains 13 residues. V was clipped by 6 bases and J by 7 bases; unmatched bases: 7. CDR3 amino acids: CATSAGGRVTQYF. In DNA form, the CDR3 reads TGTGCCACCAGTGCGGGGGGCCGGGTGACCCAGTACTTC.

The chain uses TRBV2 and TRBJ2-7, with D hard to call. This CDR3 contains 18 residues. CDR1 is SNHLY, CDR2 FYNNEI, per germline. V dropped 2 bases and J dropped 0 bases, with 20 bases sitting between them. The DNA of the CDR3 is TGTGCCAGCAGTGAAAAAGTTCGATACACCTTTAGCTCCTACGAGCAGTACTTC. Translation: CASSEKVRYTFSSYEQYF.

This clone was detected only once. The chain joins TRBV28 to TRBJ2-5; 10 nucleotides align to TRBD1. There are 15 residues in the CDR3. Germline CDR1 is MDHEN and CDR2 is SYDVKM. The J segment lost 4 bases and the V segment lost 5 bases, leaving 7 bases of the junction unmatched. Here the CDR3 reads CASSPLTGGRETQYF. CDR3 bases: TGTGCCAGCAGTCCTCTGACAGGGGGCAGAGAGACCCAGTACTTC. The complete variable domain, with remaining parts taken from reference TRBV28 and TRBJ2-5, reads DVKVTQSSRYLVKRTGEKVFLECVQDMDHENMFWYRQDPGLGLRLIYFSYDVKMKEKGDIPEGYSVSREKKERFSLILESASTNQTSMYLCASSPLTGGRETQYFGPGTRLLVL.

The gene calls are TRBV2 and TRBJ1-5; no reliable D call. In germline, CDR1 is SNHLY, CDR2 FYNNEI. V lost 2 bases and J 0 bases, leaving 8 bases between the germline ends. This CDR3 has 15 residues. Here the CDR3 reads CASSEHRYSNQPQHF. CDR3 DNA: TGTGCCAGCAGTGAACACCGTTATAGCAATCAGCCCCAGCATTTT.

This clone has a handful of counts. The chain has TRBV7-3 and TRBJ2-5, with D unclear. The CDR3 has 14 residues. Trimming shortened V by 0 bases and J by 4 bases, and 9 bases separated the two germline ends. Germline V gene lookup returns CDR1 SGHTA and CDR2 FQGTGA. The CDR3 protein is CASSLTIAAETQYF. The CDR3 bases are TGTGCCAGCAGCTTAACGATCGCGGCAGAGACCCAGTACTTC.

The rearrangement links TRBV7-9 to TRBJ1-2; tentatively, D is TRBD1 (5 bases). The CDR3 covers 13 residues. The germline V gene encodes CDR1 SEHNR and CDR2 FQNEAQ (reference sequence). Deletions cut 5 bases from V and 5 bases from J, with 12 bases between. The CDR3 DNA follows: TGTGCCAGCAGCCCGACAGACCCATATGGCTACACCTTC. It is translated as CASSPTDPYGYTF.

The CDR3 loop reads CASSLSGGAGNYGYTF. The CDR3 DNA is TGTGCCAGCAGTTTATCAGGGGGCGCGGGTAACTATGGCTACACCTTC. This chain joins TRBV28 and TRBJ1-2, with 8 bases matching TRBD1. Germline CDR1 is MDHEN and CDR2 is SYDVKM. The CDR3 covers 16 residues. V shed 1 base, J shed 1 base, and the junction held 5 bases outside the gene matches.

This sequence joins TRBV6-5 and TRBJ2-1; 12 bases align to TRBD2. CDR1 is MNHEY and CDR2 is SVGAGI in the germline V gene. The V gene end was trimmed by 0 bases and the J gene end by 9 bases; junction bases not matched to a gene: 3. CDR3 size: 15 residues. CDR3 DNA sequence: TGTGCCAGCAGTTACTCAGCACTAGCGGGGGGTGAGCAGTTCTTC. Its protein product is CASSYSALAGGEQFF.

The chain links TRBV11-2 to TRBJ1-2; TRBD1 is a possible D gene (6 bases). CDR1 SGHAT and CDR2 FQNNGV come from the germline V gene. The CDR3 totals 12 residues. Trimming removed 4 bases from V and 7 bases from J, with 10 bases in between. CDR3 nucleotide sequence: TGTGCCAGCAGCTCTCCCAGGGGTGGCTACACCTTC. This gives the protein CASSSPRGGYTF.

CDR3 sequence: CASSQAAGQGHQPQHF. The CDR3 nucleotides read TGCGCCAGCAGCCAAGCTGCGGGACAGGGGCATCAGCCCCAGCATTTT. The chain couples TRBV4-1 to TRBJ1-5; TRBD1 aligns across 10 bases. From germline, CDR1 is MGHRA and CDR2 YSYEKL. V lost 1 base to trimming and J lost 5 bases; unmatched junction nucleotides: 5. This CDR3 contains 16 residues.

The chain joins TRBV18 to TRBJ1-3; D gene unclear. Trimming cost V 2 bases and J 0 bases, with 5 bases left between them. The CDR3 spans 14 residues. The germline gives CDR1 KGHSH, CDR2 LQKENI. For the CDR3, the DNA is TGTGCCAGCTCACCATCGGACTCTGGAAACACCATATATTTT. It yields the protein CASSPSDSGNTIYF. The full variable domain, in which reference TRBV18 and TRBJ1-3 provide the parts outside the CDR3, is NAGVMQNPRHLVRRRGQEARLRCSPMKGHSHVYWYRQLPEEGLKFMVYLQKENIIDESGMPKERFSAEFPKEGPSILRIQQVVRGDSAAYFCASSPSDSGNTIYFGEGSWLTVV.

The chain has TRBV5-4 and TRBJ1-2; 7 bases line up with TRBD1. Germline CDR1 and CDR2: SGHNT and YYREEE (reference sequence). Trimming cost V 2 bases and J 8 bases; bases outside gene matches: 6. CDR3 size: 13 residues. As DNA, the CDR3 is TGTGCCAGCAGCTTTGAGGGGGCCCGGGGCTACACCTTC. Translation: CASSFEGARGYTF. Supplemented by reference TRBV5-4 and TRBJ1-2, the full variable domain reads ETGVTQSPTHLIKTRGQQVTLRCSSQSGHNTVSWYQQALGQGPQFIFQYYREEENGRGNFPPRFSGLQFPNYSSELNVNALELDDSALYLCASSFEGARGYTFGSGTRLTVV.

The V call is TRBV9, the J call TRBJ1-4; 9 nucleotides line up with TRBD1. Per the germline V gene, CDR1 is SGDLS and CDR2 is YYNGEE. The CDR3 covers 17 residues. V trimming: 3 bases; J trimming: 3 bases; junction bases outside the gene matches: 9. The CDR3 DNA reads TGTGCCAGCAGCGGTGGAGCCGGACAGGGGTCTAATGAAAAACTGTTTTTT. Protein product: CASSGGAGQGSNEKLFF.

The rearrangement joins TRBV30 to TRBJ1-5; the D gene is possibly TRBD1 (6 bases). V was clipped by 0 bases and J by 7 bases, with 10 bases between them. The CDR3 loop spans 13 amino acids. Germline CDR1 reads GTSNPN; CDR2 reads SVGIG (reference sequence). CDR3 DNA: TGTGCCTGGAGTGTGAGGGGGGGCCAGCCCCAGCATTTT. It encodes CAWSVRGGQPQHF.

J is TRBJ1-1 and V is TRBV25-1; 8 nucleotides line up with TRBD1. With V trimmed by 1 base and J by 3 bases, 7 bases remained unmatched. This CDR3 is built from 16 residues. Germline assignment: CDR1 MGHDK and CDR2 SYGVNS. As DNA, the CDR3 is TGTGCCAGCAGTGAATCGGCAGGGGGCGCGTACACTGAAGCTTTCTTT. Translating it yields CASSESAGGAYTEAFF. Full variable domain (outside the CDR3, taken from reference TRBV25-1 and TRBJ1-1): EADIYQTPRYLVIGTGKKITLECSQTMGHDKMYWYQQDPGMELHLIHYSYGVNSTEKGDLSSESTVSRIRTEHFPLTLESARPSHTSQYLCASSESAGGAYTEAFFGQGTRLTVV.

The chain carries TRBV5-4 and TRBJ1-4, with D possibly TRBD1 on 6 matching bases. The length of the CDR3 is 15 residues. V lost 6 bases to trimming and J lost 7 bases, with 19 bases between them. The germline V gene has CDR1 SGHNT and CDR2 YYREEE (reference sequence). CDR3 loop: CASTRWGAGGEKLFF. The DNA for the CDR3 is TGTGCCAGCACCCGGTGGGGGGCAGGAGGTGAAAAACTGTTTTTT.

V is TRBV9 and J is TRBJ1-1; a weak D match, TRBD1 (5 bases). V lost 1 base to trimming and J lost 6 bases, with 13 bases between them. Germline V gene data show CDR1 as SGDLS and CDR2 as YYNGEE. The CDR3 spans 14 residues. CDR3 sequence reads: CASSVHWAGSEAFF. The CDR3, as DNA: TGTGCCAGCAGCGTACATTGGGCAGGGTCTGAAGCTTTCTTT.

The genes are TRBV28 and TRBJ1-4; D not certain. The germline V and J ends were trimmed by 8 bases and 2 bases, with 15 bases remaining between them. This CDR3 region has 15 residues. Germline CDR1 is MDHEN and CDR2 is SYDVKM. The CDR3, as DNA: TGTGCCAGCCATACGGCCCGGCGGACTAATGAAAAACTGTTTTTT. This gives the protein CASHTARRTNEKLFF.

This rearrangement joins TRBV7-2 to TRBJ2-5; 10 bases match TRBD1. V dropped 1 base and J dropped 4; count of bases not matched to a gene: 6. This CDR3 is 16 amino acids long. Germline V gene data show CDR1 as SGHTA and CDR2 as FQGNSA. The CDR3 reads CASSLGDRGGRETQYF. The CDR3 DNA sequence: TGTGCCAGCAGCTTAGGGGACAGGGGAGGTCGAGAGACCCAGTACTTC.

The chain is built from TRBV6-5 and TRBJ2-5; D is perhaps TRBD1 or TRBD2 (5 bases each). The CDR3 has 13 residues. Germline V lookup: CDR1 MNHEY, CDR2 SVGAGI. With 5 bases removed from V and 9 bases from J, the gap between germline ends came to 16 bases. CDR3 DNA sequence: TGTGCCAGCAGTCCCTCGCAGGGAGTTGCCCAGTACTTC. Translated: CASSPSQGVAQYF.

As to this clone: Other DNA variants within this sample encode the same CDR3. The chain carries TRBV11-2 and TRBJ2-7; D may correspond to TRBD1 or TRBD2 (5 bases each). Trimming took off 0 bases at V and 1 base at J, with 10 bases between the two ends. Germline CDR1 and CDR2: SGHAT and FQNNGV. This CDR3 has 15 residues. The CDR3 coding sequence is TGTGCCAGCAGCTTAGAACGGGGACCTTCCTACGAGCAGTACTTC. Its translation is CASSLERGPSYEQYF.

The chain links TRBV30 to TRBJ1-1; D uncertain. Deletions cut 2 bases from V and 1 base from J, with 8 bases between. The germline V gene encodes CDR1 GTSNPN and CDR2 SVGIG (reference sequence). The CDR3 runs to 13 residues. The CDR3 sequence: CAWSQQENTEAFF. Written as DNA, the CDR3 is TGTGCCTGGAGTCAGCAGGAGAACACTGAAGCTTTCTTT.

In regard to this clone: The identical CDR3 is also encoded by other nucleotide sequences in the sample. J is TRBJ1-2 and V is TRBV29-1, with TRBD1 matching 8 bases. Germline loops: CDR1 SQVTM, CDR2 ANQGSEA. The V gene end was trimmed by 1 base and the J gene end by 6 bases; junction bases not matched to a gene: 7. The CDR3 runs 14 residues. CDR3 sequence: CSVEAGQGIDGYTF. The CDR3 coding sequence is TGCAGCGTTGAAGCCGGACAGGGTATTGATGGCTACACCTTC. Full variable domain (outside the CDR3, taken from reference TRBV29-1 and TRBJ1-2): SAVISQKPSRDICQRGTSLTIQCQVDSQVTMMFWYRQQPGQSLTLIATANQGSEATYESGFVIDKFPISRPNLTFSTLTVSNMSPEDSSIYLCSVEAGQGIDGYTFGSGTRLTVV.

The chain couples TRBV28 to TRBJ2-4, with a possible D match to TRBD2 (5 bases). Looked up from germline, CDR1 is MDHEN and CDR2 is SYDVKM. The V end was cut by 2 bases, the J end by 8 bases, with 13 bases between. The CDR3 contains 14 residues. CDR3 sequence (DNA): TGTGCCAGCAGTTTACGGATGTTGGGAGACATTCAGTACTTC. Translating it yields CASSLRMLGDIQYF.